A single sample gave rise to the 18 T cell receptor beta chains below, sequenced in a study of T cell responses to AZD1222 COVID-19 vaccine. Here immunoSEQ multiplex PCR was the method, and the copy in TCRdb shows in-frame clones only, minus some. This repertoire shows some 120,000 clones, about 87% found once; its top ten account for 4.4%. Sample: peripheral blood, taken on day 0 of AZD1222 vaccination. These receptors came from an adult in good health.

CDR3 region: CASSMDRAGADTQYF. CDR3 in DNA: TGTGCCAGTAGTATGGACAGGGCGGGGGCAGATACGCAGTATTTT. The rearrangement uses TRBV19 and TRBJ2-3; D is possibly TRBD1 (8 bases). This CDR3 has 15 amino acids. Looked up from germline, CDR1 is LNHDA and CDR2 is SQIVND (reference sequence). The germline V and J ends were trimmed by 3 bases and 4 bases, with 14 bases remaining between them. Full variable domain (outside the CDR3, taken from reference TRBV19 and TRBJ2-3): DGGITQSPKYLFRKEGQNVTLSCEQNLNHDAMYWYRQDPGQGLRLIYYSQIVNDFQKGDIAEGYSVSREKKESFPLTVTSAQKNPTAFYLCASSMDRAGADTQYFGPGTRLTVL.

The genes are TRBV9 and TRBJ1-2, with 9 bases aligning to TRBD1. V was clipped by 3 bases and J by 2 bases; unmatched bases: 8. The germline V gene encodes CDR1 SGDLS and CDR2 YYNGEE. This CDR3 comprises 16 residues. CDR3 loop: CASSAGRDRANYGYTF. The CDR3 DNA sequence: TGTGCCAGCAGCGCTGGGCGGGACAGGGCAAACTATGGCTACACCTTC.

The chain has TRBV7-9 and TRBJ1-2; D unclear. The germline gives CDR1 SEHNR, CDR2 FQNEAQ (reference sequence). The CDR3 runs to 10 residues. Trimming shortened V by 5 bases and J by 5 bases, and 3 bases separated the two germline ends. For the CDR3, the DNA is TGTGCCAGCAGCCAGTATGGCTACACCTTC. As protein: CASSQYGYTF.

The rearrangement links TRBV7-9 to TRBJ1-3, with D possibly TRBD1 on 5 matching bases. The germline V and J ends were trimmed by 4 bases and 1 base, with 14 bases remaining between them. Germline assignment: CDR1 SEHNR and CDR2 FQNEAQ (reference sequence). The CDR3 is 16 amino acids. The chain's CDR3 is CASSSEIRGSGNTIYF. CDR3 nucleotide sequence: TGTGCCAGCAGCTCTGAGATCCGGGGGTCTGGAAACACCATATATTTT.

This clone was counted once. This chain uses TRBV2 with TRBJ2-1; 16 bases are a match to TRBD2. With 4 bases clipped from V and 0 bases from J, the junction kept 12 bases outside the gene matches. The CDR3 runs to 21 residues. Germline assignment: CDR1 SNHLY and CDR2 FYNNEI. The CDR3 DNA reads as TGTGCCAGCAGTGTCTACCCGGGACTAGCGGGGGGGCCATCCTCCTACAATGAGCAGTTCTTC. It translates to CASSVYPGLAGGPSSYNEQFF.

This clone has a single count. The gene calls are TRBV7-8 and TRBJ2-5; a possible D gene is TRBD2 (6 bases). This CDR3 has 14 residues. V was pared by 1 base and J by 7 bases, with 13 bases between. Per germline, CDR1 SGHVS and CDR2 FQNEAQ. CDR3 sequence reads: CASSLVLAGGTQYF. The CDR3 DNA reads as TGTGCCAGCAGCTTAGTACTAGCCGGGGGGACCCAGTACTTC.

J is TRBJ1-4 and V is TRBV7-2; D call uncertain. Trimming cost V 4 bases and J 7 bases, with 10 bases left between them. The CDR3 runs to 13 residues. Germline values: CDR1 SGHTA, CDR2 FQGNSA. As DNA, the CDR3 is TGTGCCAGCAGCTCCTACTATGGTGAAAAACTGTTTTTT. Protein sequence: CASSSYYGEKLFF.

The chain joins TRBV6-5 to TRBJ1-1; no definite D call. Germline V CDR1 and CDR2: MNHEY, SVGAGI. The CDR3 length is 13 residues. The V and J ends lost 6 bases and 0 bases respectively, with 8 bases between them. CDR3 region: CASSLRMNTEAFF. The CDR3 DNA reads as TGTGCCAGCAGCCTAAGGATGAACACTGAAGCTTTCTTT.

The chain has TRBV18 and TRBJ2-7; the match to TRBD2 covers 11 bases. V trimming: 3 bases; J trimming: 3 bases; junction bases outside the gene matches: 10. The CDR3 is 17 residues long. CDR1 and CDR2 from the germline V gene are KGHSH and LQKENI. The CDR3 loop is CASSPNQGLAEIYEQYF. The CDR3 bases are TGTGCCAGCTCACCGAACCAGGGACTAGCGGAAATCTACGAGCAGTACTTC.

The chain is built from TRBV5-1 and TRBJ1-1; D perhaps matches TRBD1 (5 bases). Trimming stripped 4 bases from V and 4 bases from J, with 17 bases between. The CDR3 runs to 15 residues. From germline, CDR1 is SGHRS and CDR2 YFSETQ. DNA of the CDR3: TGCGCCAGCAGCACGGGGCCGGGTGGTGGCACTGAAGCTTTCTTT. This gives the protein CASSTGPGGGTEAFF.

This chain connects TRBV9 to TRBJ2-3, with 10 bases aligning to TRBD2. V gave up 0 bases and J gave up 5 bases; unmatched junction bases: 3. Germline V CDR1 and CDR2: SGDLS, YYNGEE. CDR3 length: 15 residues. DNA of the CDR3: TGTGCCAGCAGCGTAGAAGCGGGGGGGCTAGATACGCAGTATTTT. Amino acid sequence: CASSVEAGGLDTQYF.

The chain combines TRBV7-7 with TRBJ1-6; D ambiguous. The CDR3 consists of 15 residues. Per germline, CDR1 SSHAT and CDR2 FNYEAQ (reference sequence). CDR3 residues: CASRDPGLQNSPLHF. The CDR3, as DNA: TGTGCTAGCCGAGACCCCGGACTGCAGAATTCACCCCTCCACTTT.

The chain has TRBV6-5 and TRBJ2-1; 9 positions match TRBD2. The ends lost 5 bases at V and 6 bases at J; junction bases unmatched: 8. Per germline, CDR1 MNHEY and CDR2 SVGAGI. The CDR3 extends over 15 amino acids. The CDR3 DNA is TGTGCCAGCAGTCCAGGGACTAGCCGAATCAATGAGCAGTTCTTC. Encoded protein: CASSPGTSRINEQFF.

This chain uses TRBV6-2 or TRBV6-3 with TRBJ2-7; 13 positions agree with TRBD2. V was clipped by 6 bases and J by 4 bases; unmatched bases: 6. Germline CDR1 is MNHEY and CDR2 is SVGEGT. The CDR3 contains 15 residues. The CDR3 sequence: CASSKTSGGSYEQYF. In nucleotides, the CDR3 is TGTGCCAGCAGCAAGACTAGCGGGGGGTCGTACGAGCAGTACTTC.

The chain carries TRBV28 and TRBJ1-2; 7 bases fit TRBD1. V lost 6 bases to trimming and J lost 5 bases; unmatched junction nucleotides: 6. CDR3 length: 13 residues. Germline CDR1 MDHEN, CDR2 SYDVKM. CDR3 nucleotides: TGTGCCAGCAGCGCCAAACAGGGGTATGGCTACACCTTC. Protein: CASSAKQGYGYTF.

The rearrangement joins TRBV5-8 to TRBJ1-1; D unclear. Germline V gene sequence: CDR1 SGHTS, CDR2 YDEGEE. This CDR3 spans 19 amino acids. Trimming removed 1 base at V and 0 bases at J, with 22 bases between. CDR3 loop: CASSLIGVGPTIMNTEAFF. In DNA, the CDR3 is TGTGCCAGCAGCTTGATCGGGGTAGGCCCGACCATTATGAACACTGAAGCTTTCTTT.

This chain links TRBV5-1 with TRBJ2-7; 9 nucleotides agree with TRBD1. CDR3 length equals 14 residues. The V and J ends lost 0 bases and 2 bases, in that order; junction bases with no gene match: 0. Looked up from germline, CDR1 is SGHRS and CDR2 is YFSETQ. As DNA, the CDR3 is TGCGCCAGCAGCTTGGGACAGGGGGCCTACGAGCAGTACTTC. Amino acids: CASSLGQGAYEQYF. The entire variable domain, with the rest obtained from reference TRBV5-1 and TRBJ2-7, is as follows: KAGVTQTPRYLIKTRGQQVTLSCSPISGHRSVSWYQQTPGQGLQFLFEYFSETQRNKGNFPGRFSGRQFSNSRSEMNVSTLELGDSALYLCASSLGQGAYEQYFGPGTRLTVT.

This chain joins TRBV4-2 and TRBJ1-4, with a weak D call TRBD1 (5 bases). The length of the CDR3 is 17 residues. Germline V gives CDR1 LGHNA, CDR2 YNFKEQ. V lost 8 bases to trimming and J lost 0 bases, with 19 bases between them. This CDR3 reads CASAPQGQTTTNEKLFF. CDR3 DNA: TGTGCCAGCGCCCCCCAGGGCCAGACGACAACTAATGAAAAACTGTTTTTT.